These T cell receptor beta chains were read from a single sample in a study of beta chain features in type 1 diabetes. Method: immunoSEQ multiplex PCR; TCRdb's copy keeps in-frame clones and lacks some. The table lists around 350,000 clones, over 10% of them singletons. The specimen was naive CD4+ T cells from blood. These receptors originate from a man aged 18-30 years in good health. Both conserved end residues are part of each CDR3. Fields, in order: V gene, clone size, J gene, D gene, CDR3 protein, CDR3 DNA. The D gene is left open where the match is weak. Only some rows state a clone size, as once, few, many or a class for expanded clones.

TRBV6-1	few	TRBJ2-7	TRBD1	CASSASRDRGQYF	TGTGCCAGCAGTGCCAGCCGGGACAGGGGACAGTACTTC
TRBV7-3	.	TRBJ1-1	TRBD1	CASSQGDRGRSTEAFF	TGTGCCAGCAGCCAAGGGGACAGGGGGCGGAGCACTGAAGCTTTCTTT
TRBV5-4	few	TRBJ2-7	.	CASSRTGSNEQYF	TGTGCCAGCAGCCGTACAGGGTCCAACGAGCAGTACTTC
TRBV2	once	TRBJ1-5	.	CASTRGLERPQHF	TGTGCCAGCACACGAGGGCTCGAGAGGCCCCAGCATTTT
TRBV29-1	few	TRBJ2-5	.	CSVEDLPGALETQYF	TGCAGCGTTGAAGACCTGCCAGGGGCTCTAGAGACCCAGTACTTC
TRBV2	.	TRBJ2-7	.	CASRRQTSYEQYF	TGTGCCAGCAGACGACAGACCTCCTACGAGCAGTACTTC
TRBV6-1	.	TRBJ1-6	.	CASSDRVVGYNSPLHF	TGTGCCAGCAGTGACAGGGTTGTGGGTTATAATTCACCCCTCCACTTT
TRBV5-4	few	TRBJ2-1	TRBD2	CATNTATSADYNEQFF	TGTGCCACCAACACAGCGACTAGCGCCGACTACAATGAGCAGTTCTTC
TRBV11-2	.	TRBJ2-1	TRBD2	CASSSLAGRYNEQFF	TGTGCCAGCAGCTCCCTAGCGGGAAGATACAATGAGCAGTTCTTC
TRBV5-6	few	TRBJ1-1	TRBD1	CASSWGQGVAEAFF	TGTGCCAGCAGCTGGGGACAGGGGGTCGCTGAAGCTTTCTTT
TRBV28	.	TRBJ2-1	.	CASSLNRAIDTYNEQFF	TGTGCCAGCAGTCTCAACAGGGCGATCGATACCTACAATGAGCAGTTCTTC
TRBV30	.	TRBJ1-2	.	CAWRRDSLYGYTF	TGTGCCTGGAGGAGAGATTCCCTCTATGGCTACACCTTC
TRBV2	.	TRBJ2-1	TRBD1	CASSKNTGGPEEQFF	TGTGCCAGCAGTAAGAATACAGGGGGCCCTGAGGAGCAGTTCTTC
TRBV9	.	TRBJ1-5	.	CASSVGAPNRASNQPQHF	TGTGCCAGCAGCGTAGGTGCCCCTAACAGGGCGAGCAATCAGCCCCAGCATTTT
TRBV5-4	few	TRBJ1-4	.	CASSPEGGTTEKLFF	TGTGCCAGCAGCCCAGAAGGCGGCACAACGGAAAAACTGTTTTTT
TRBV9	few	TRBJ2-7	.	CASSITDKAEQYF	TGTGCCAGCAGCATAACGGACAAGGCCGAGCAGTACTTC
TRBV9	.	TRBJ1-5	.	CASSLGTPGAEGPQHF	TGTGCCAGCAGCCTAGGGACCCCAGGTGCCGAGGGGCCCCAGCATTTT
TRBV7-3	once	TRBJ2-1	TRBD2	CASSYIAGGDGDEQFF	TGTGCCAGCAGTTACATAGCGGGGGGTGATGGTGATGAGCAGTTCTTC
TRBV6-4	.	TRBJ1-2	.	CASSLTTGSHRGYGYTF	TGTGCCAGCAGTTTGACTACCGGCAGCCACCGTGGCTATGGCTACACCTTC
TRBV29-1	few	TRBJ2-7	.	CSVVRTGEQYF	TGCAGCGTTGTGCGAACTGGCGAGCAGTACTTC
TRBV5-1	few	TRBJ2-1	.	CASSLVADSYNEQFF	TGCGCCAGCAGCTTGGTAGCCGATAGTTACAATGAGCAGTTCTTC
TRBV7-9	.	TRBJ2-7	.	CASSLGKWDRDSYEQYF	TGTGCCAGCAGCTTAGGGAAGTGGGATCGGGACTCCTACGAGCAGTACTTC
TRBV9	few	TRBJ2-6	.	CASTHSGANVLTF	TGTGCCAGCACCCACTCTGGGGCCAACGTCCTGACTTTC
TRBV28	few	TRBJ2-7	.	CASIRTSTYEQYF	TGTGCCAGCATTAGGACATCAACCTACGAGCAGTACTTC
TRBV28	.	TRBJ2-5	.	CASSLRGTPRKTQYF	TGTGCCAGCAGTTTACGCGGGACTCCAAGAAAGACCCAGTACTTC
TRBV2	few	TRBJ2-7	TRBD1	CASSERGRFPDEQYF	TGTGCCAGCAGTGAGAGGGGGCGTTTTCCGGACGAGCAGTACTTC
TRBV28	few	TRBJ2-6	.	CASSSLQISSGANVLTF	TGTGCCAGCAGTTCTCTCCAGATCAGCTCTGGGGCCAACGTCCTGACTTTC
TRBV7-9	few	TRBJ2-1	.	CASGPSGAGKDEQFF	TGTGCCAGCGGGCCCTCAGGGGCAGGGAAAGATGAGCAGTTCTTC
TRBV9	.	TRBJ2-1	TRBD2	CASSVVSGTYYNEQFF	TGTGCCAGCAGCGTAGTTAGCGGGACGTACTACAATGAGCAGTTCTTC
TRBV7-9	.	TRBJ2-1	.	CASSGPAGEQFF	TGTGCCAGCAGCGGACCTGCGGGTGAGCAGTTCTTC
TRBV7-9	.	TRBJ2-3	TRBD1	CASSRGTVSTDTQYF	TGTGCCAGCAGCCGAGGGACAGTCAGCACAGATACGCAGTATTTT
TRBV28	few	TRBJ1-3	.	CASRTSMMFRGLSGNTIYF	TGTGCCAGCAGAACTTCAATGATGTTCAGGGGCCTGTCTGGAAACACCATATATTTT
TRBV11-2	few	TRBJ2-6	.	CASSFSVSGANVLTF	TGTGCCAGCAGCTTTAGCGTCTCTGGGGCCAACGTCCTGACTTTC
TRBV5-1	few	TRBJ2-1	TRBD1	CASRQGQGVYNEQFF	TGCGCCAGCAGGCAGGGACAGGGGGTTTACAATGAGCAGTTCTTC
TRBV30	few	TRBJ1-2	TRBD1	CAWSTGGGYTF	TGTGCCTGGAGCACAGGGGGTGGCTACACCTTC
TRBV19	.	TRBJ1-4	.	CASKGQPHSSEKLFF	TGTGCCAGTAAAGGACAGCCCCACTCGTCAGAAAAACTGTTTTTT
TRBV7-9	few	TRBJ2-7	.	CASSLGGLTYEQYF	TGTGCCAGCAGCTTGGGAGGTCTAACCTACGAGCAGTACTTC
TRBV7-9	.	TRBJ2-7	.	CASSLIPVKESYEQYF	TGTGCCAGCAGCTTAATCCCCGTAAAAGAGTCCTACGAGCAGTACTTC
TRBV2	.	TRBJ2-3	.	CASRQTVTDTQYF	TGTGCCAGCAGACAAACAGTCACAGATACGCAGTATTTT